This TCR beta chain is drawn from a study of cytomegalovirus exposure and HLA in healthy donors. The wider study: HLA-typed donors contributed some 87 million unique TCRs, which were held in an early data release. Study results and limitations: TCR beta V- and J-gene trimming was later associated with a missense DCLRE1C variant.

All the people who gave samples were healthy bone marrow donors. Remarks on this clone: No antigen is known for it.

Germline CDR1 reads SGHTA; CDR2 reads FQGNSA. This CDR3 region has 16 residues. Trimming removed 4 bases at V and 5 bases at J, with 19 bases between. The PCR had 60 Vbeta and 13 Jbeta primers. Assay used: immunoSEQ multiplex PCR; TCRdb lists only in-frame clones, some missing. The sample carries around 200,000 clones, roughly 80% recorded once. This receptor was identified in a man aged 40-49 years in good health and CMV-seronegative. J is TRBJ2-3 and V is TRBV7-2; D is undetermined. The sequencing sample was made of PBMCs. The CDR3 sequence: CASSSELSPAQDTQYF. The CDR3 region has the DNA TGTGCCAGCAGCTCGGAACTAAGTCCGGCACAAGATACGCAGTATTTT. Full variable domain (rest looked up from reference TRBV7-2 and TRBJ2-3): GAGVSQSPSNKVTEKGKDVELRCDPISGHTALYWYRQSLGQGLEFLIYFQGNSAPDKSGLPSDRFSAERTGGSVSTLTIQRTQQEDSAVYLCASSSELSPAQDTQYFGPGTRLTVL.